Shown below are 24 T cell receptor beta chains from a single sample sequenced in a study of T-cell reconstitution after alpha-beta-depleted transplantation in children. Preparation of the TCRbeta library was carried out with unique molecular identifiers. TCRdb used MiXCR to reprocess the PCR reads, holding one entry per CDR3 protein. In the table there are hundreds of thousands of distinct CDR3 sequences, less than 15% of which are singletons. The material was PBMCs, obtained before TCRalphabeta/CD19-depleted stem cell transplant. These TCRs come from a girl under 10 years old with congenital amegakaryocytic thrombocytopenia, due to receive a stem cell transplant.

This clonotype showed up many times. V usage is TRBV15 and J usage is TRBJ2-3; TRBD1 is a possible D gene (6 bases). V dropped 2 bases and J dropped 5 bases, with 11 bases sitting between them. CDR1 is LNHNV, CDR2 YYDKDF, per germline (reference sequence). This CDR3 is built from 14 residues. CDR3 sequence (DNA): TGTGCCACCAGCAGAAACACAGGGCGAGATACGCAGTATTTT. Translation gives CATSRNTGRDTQYF.

This clonotype has more than one count but fewer than ten. The chain links TRBV29-1 to TRBJ2-7; D is possibly TRBD1 (6 bases). Trimming took 7 bases from V and 0 from J, leaving 13 bases between them. The length of the CDR3 is 13 residues. Germline V CDR1 and CDR2: SQVTM, ANQGSEA. CDR3 in amino acids: CSARQESSYEQYF. CDR3 in DNA: TGCAGCGCGAGACAGGAGAGCTCCTACGAGCAGTACTTC.

Many counts were recorded for this clonotype. This chain joins TRBV5-1 and TRBJ2-2; no clear D. The germline V gene has CDR1 SGHRS and CDR2 YFSETQ. The ends were cut back, 4 bases at V and 6 bases at J, with 13 bases in the middle. CDR3 length: 14 amino acids. Here the CDR3 reads CASSPLQSAGELFF. DNA of the CDR3: TGCGCCAGCAGCCCCCTCCAGAGCGCCGGGGAGCTGTTTTTT.

This clonotype was seen a handful of times. The chain couples TRBV7-9 to TRBJ2-7, with D maybe TRBD2 (5 bases). Germline V gives CDR1 SEHNR, CDR2 FQNEAQ (reference sequence). Deletions cut 1 base from V and 7 bases from J, with 20 bases between. This CDR3 comprises 16 residues. CDR3 coding DNA: TGTGCCAGCAGCTTAGTAGTCGCGGCTAGCCGGTGGGAGCAGTACTTC. Protein sequence: CASSLVVAASRWEQYF.

This clonotype has just a few counts. This sequence joins TRBV11-2 and TRBJ2-5; the D gene is possibly TRBD2 (6 bases). CDR3 size: 13 residues. Germline-derived CDR1 and CDR2 are SGHAT and FQNNGV. Trimming took 5 bases from V and 14 from J, leaving 21 bases between them. CDR3 coding DNA: TGTGCCAGCAGCCAGCCCTCCGGGACTGAGTCCTACTTC. Translating gives CASSQPSGTESYF.

The CDR3 region is CASGLEDRQPQHF. DNA of the CDR3: TGTGCTAGTGGTTTAGAAGACAGACAGCCCCAGCATTTT. The V and J genes are TRBV12-5 and TRBJ1-5; D is perhaps TRBD1 (5 bases). The germline CDR1 and CDR2 sequences are LGHNT and FRNRAP. Trimming stripped 3 bases from V and 7 bases from J, with 10 bases between. This CDR3 is built from 13 residues.

This chain joins TRBV3-1 and TRBJ1-2; D gene uncertain. This CDR3 spans 14 amino acids. Trimming stripped 4 bases from V and 6 bases from J, with 15 bases between. Germline-derived CDR1 and CDR2 are LGHDT and YNNKEL (reference sequence). The CDR3 loop reads CASSRQNSDHGYTF. The CDR3 region has the DNA TGTGCCAGCAGCCGACAAAACTCCGACCATGGCTACACCTTC.

In this sample, this clonotype turned up many times. V usage is TRBV29-1 and J usage is TRBJ2-1; tentative D call: TRBD2 (9 bases). Germline CDR1 SQVTM, CDR2 ANQGSEA. CDR3 length equals 18 residues. Trimming cost V 0 bases and J 5 bases, with 23 bases left between them. The CDR3 loop reads CSVEEGRGRLAGNNEQFF. The DNA of the CDR3 is TGCAGCGTTGAAGAGGGCAGGGGGCGCCTAGCGGGAAACAATGAGCAGTTCTTC.

This clonotype occurred many times. The chain links TRBV6-1 to TRBJ1-6, with 7 nucleotides matching TRBD1. The J segment lost 4 bases and the V segment lost 5 bases, leaving 2 bases of the junction unmatched. The germline V gene encodes CDR1 MNHNS and CDR2 SASEGT. This CDR3 comprises 14 residues. CDR3 coding DNA: TGTGCCAGCAGTCGACAGGGATATAATTCACCCCTCCACTTT. It translates to CASSRQGYNSPLHF.

Of note for this clonotype: As the CDR3 is not closed by the conserved phenylalanine or tryptophan, this likely results from a read error. It is unclear where the CDR3 begins or ends on the DNA, so no DNA is shown, and the CDR3 is as TCRdb lists it. The V and J genes are TRBV2 and TRBJ2-3; TRBD1 reflects the table's D call only, with no check against the DNA. Both ends counted, the CDR3 spans 9 residues. Germline assignment: CDR1 SNHLY and CDR2 FYNNEI. The CDR3 region is CASSDGGWL.

This clonotype was detected many times. This sequence joins TRBV5-1 and TRBJ2-5; 15 bases line up with TRBD2. This CDR3 contains 16 residues. CDR1 SGHRS and CDR2 YFSETQ come from the germline V gene. Losses at the gene ends were 4 bases for V and 2 bases for J; bases not matched to a gene: 3. The CDR3 DNA reads as TGCGCCAGCAGCGCGGGACTAGCGGGAGGACAAGAGACCCAGTACTTC. This encodes CASSAGLAGGQETQYF.

The V and J genes are TRBV30 and TRBJ2-1; D perhaps matches TRBD1 (5 bases). This CDR3 is built from 12 residues. Between the trimmed V and J ends, which lost 4 bases and 8 bases, there was a span of 12 bases. Germline CDR1 and CDR2: GTSNPN and SVGIG (reference sequence). The CDR3 is CAWTRQGDEQFF. The DNA of the CDR3 is TGTGCCTGGACGCGGCAGGGCGATGAGCAGTTCTTC.

The V gene is TRBV5-1, the J gene TRBJ2-3; no reliable D call. This CDR3 has 15 amino acids. Trimming removed 0 bases at V and 2 bases at J, with 10 bases between. The V gene's germline CDR1 is SGHRS and CDR2 YFSETQ. CDR3 DNA sequence: TGCGCCAGCAGCTTGGCCGGGCAGTACACAGATACGCAGTATTTT. Amino acid sequence: CASSLAGQYTDTQYF.

Many counts were recorded for this clonotype. This rearrangement joins TRBV29-1 to TRBJ2-7; TRBD1 or TRBD2 may be the D gene (5 bases each). V lost 5 bases to trimming and J lost 3 bases, with 17 bases between them. Germline CDR1 reads SQVTM; CDR2 reads ANQGSEA. This CDR3 has 14 amino acids. As DNA, the CDR3 is TGCAGCGTTCACACCCCGGGGCAGGGCTACGAGCAGTACTTC. Translated: CSVHTPGQGYEQYF.

The chain uses TRBV7-9 and TRBJ1-1; no reliable D call. CDR1 is SEHNR and CDR2 is FQNEAQ in the germline V gene (reference sequence). The CDR3 length is 12 residues. Between the trimmed V and J ends, which lost 3 bases and 10 bases, there was a span of 12 bases. The CDR3 DNA is TGTGCCAGCAGCTTTATCCACCCTGGAGCTTTCTTT. It codes for CASSFIHPGAFF.

This clonotype has a count of ten or more. The V gene is TRBV20-1, the J gene TRBJ1-1, with unresolved D. Germline-derived CDR1 and CDR2 are DFQATT and SNEGSKA (reference sequence). The CDR3 length is 17 residues. With 1 base removed from V and 8 bases from J, the gap between germline ends came to 26 bases. This CDR3 reads CSARAEGRVALKQEAFF. The CDR3 nucleotides are TGCAGTGCTAGAGCGGAAGGGAGGGTCGCACTGAAGCAGGAAGCTTTCTTT.

V usage is TRBV2 and J usage is TRBJ2-2, with 15 positions matching TRBD2. Germline V gene data show CDR1 as SNHLY and CDR2 as FYNNEI. With V trimmed by 10 bases and J by 5 bases, 14 bases remained unmatched. This CDR3 contains 18 residues. The CDR3 spells CATHRSGLAGGETGELFF. In nucleotides, the CDR3 is TGTGCCACACATCGCAGCGGACTAGCGGGAGGGGAAACCGGGGAGCTGTTTTTT.

This chain joins TRBV20-1 and TRBJ2-7; 9 bases agree with TRBD2. CDR3 size: 14 residues. Germline-derived CDR1 and CDR2 are DFQATT and SNEGSKA (reference sequence). After removal of 6 bases from V and 3 bases from J, the junction contained 9 bases not matched to a gene. The CDR3 DNA sequence: TGCAGTGCCGCGGGGGGGAGGGGACTCTACGAGCAGTACTTC. As protein: CSAAGGRGLYEQYF.

This clonotype was recorded many times. This chain connects TRBV29-1 to TRBJ1-1; D is possibly TRBD1 (5 bases). CDR3 size: 14 residues. Germline V gene sequence: CDR1 SQVTM, CDR2 ANQGSEA. The V end was cut by 1 base, the J end by 4 bases, with 13 bases between. Written as DNA, the CDR3 is TGCAGCGTTGAAGGGATGGGGCAGGCCACTGAAGCTTTCTTT. It codes for CSVEGMGQATEAFF.

This clonotype was counted at least ten times. This chain joins TRBV5-1 and TRBJ2-3; 10 bases match TRBD2. The CDR3 runs 18 residues. V was clipped by 4 bases and J by 3 bases; unmatched bases: 14. Per germline, CDR1 SGHRS and CDR2 YFSETQ. The DNA of the CDR3 is TGCGCCAGCAGCCCACCGGCCCGCACTAGCGGGATGACAGATACGCAGTATTTT. Translated: CASSPPARTSGMTDTQYF.

As concerns this clonotype: At one end the junction does not follow the germline gene, possibly because of a read error. This sequence joins TRBV7-7 and TRBJ2-7; D is unclear. The CDR3 sequence is 13 residues long. Germline V gene lookup returns CDR1 SSHAT and CDR2 FNYEAQ (reference sequence). The CDR3 reads CTSSLSQSYEQYF. The CDR3 DNA sequence: TGTACCAGCAGCTTATCACAGTCCTACGAGCAGTACTTC.

The CDR3 DNA sequence: TGCGCCAGCAGCCGTACCGGGTCCAAAGAAGAGACCCAGTACTTC. Translated: CASSRTGSKEETQYF. The J gene is TRBJ2-5, the V gene TRBV5-1; D not certain. Trimming removed 4 bases at V and 3 bases at J, with 16 bases between. The CDR3 loop spans 15 amino acids. Looked up from germline, CDR1 is SGHRS and CDR2 is YFSETQ.

This clonotype appeared a few times. The rearrangement uses TRBV5-1 and TRBJ1-5; D might be TRBD1 (5 bases). The ends were cut back, 0 bases at V and 6 bases at J, with 16 bases in the middle. The CDR3 length is 16 residues. CDR1 and CDR2 (germline): SGHRS, YFSETQ. In DNA, the CDR3 is TGCGCCAGCAGCTTGGTCGGATTGGCAGGGTTTCAGCCCCAGCATTTT. Its protein product is CASSLVGLAGFQPQHF.

This clonotype was recorded a few times. The CDR3 nucleotides are TGCAGTGCTAGACCTCCAGGGAGCTATGGCTACACCTTC. Translation: CSARPPGSYGYTF. The chain couples TRBV20-1 to TRBJ1-2; D possibly corresponds to TRBD1 (5 bases). Germline values: CDR1 DFQATT, CDR2 SNEGSKA (reference sequence). V lost 2 bases and J 4 bases, leaving 11 bases between the germline ends. The CDR3 is 13 residues long.